This TCR beta chain was obtained from a study of blood T cells in healthy people across ages. Study background: In model experiments, template switching was able to capture about one barcoded beta molecule for every two T cells that were present.

They isolated at least 6 million PBMCs from each sample. With 5 bases removed from V and 9 bases from J, the gap between germline ends came to 14 bases. Germline-derived CDR1 and CDR2 are LGHNT and FRNRAP. CDR3 size: 13 residues. As for this clonotype: Its antigen remains unknown.

Notes on the study in general: What prevented conclusive comparison of naive and antigen-experienced cells was that PBMCs were unsorted. It was not known whether donors were CMV positive (a possible confounder of expanded clonotype changes).

Combining a sample-barcoded 5' primer with a J-beta primer mix, a second PCR ran for about 6 to 12 cycles. TCRdb re-derived calls from the 5' RACE reads in MiXCR, one entry per CDR3 protein. The sample consists of hundreds of thousands of distinct CDR3 sequences, around 49% of them appearing once. The receptor comes from a man aged 30-40 years in good health. The sequencing input was blood. The rearrangement uses TRBV12-5 and TRBJ2-1, with D possibly matching TRBD1 (5 bases). The CDR3, as DNA: TGTGCTAGTGGTGTGAAGGGGCCGGGTGAGCAGTTCTTC. This translates into CASGVKGPGEQFF.